The rows below give T cell receptor beta chains drawn from one sample of a study of lymphopenia after photon versus proton radiotherapy. Some clones are missing from TCRdb's copy, which holds only in-frame ones; the method was immunoSEQ multiplex PCR. The table records 67,000 or so clones, about 89% of them present only once. The sample in question was peripheral blood, obtained from a patient treated with proton-based radiotherapy. The source of these receptors is a man older than 75 with esophageal cancer. Each CDR3 is given with its conserved first and last residue. The D gene is left open where the match is weak. Size is omitted from some rows. Given values are once, few, many or a class for expanded clones.

CDR3 protein: CASSPTGGEYITEAFF
CDR3 DNA: TGTGCCAGCTCACCTACAGGGGGCGAGTATATCACTGAAGCTTTCTTT
D gene: TRBD1
clone size: .
V gene: TRBV18
J gene: TRBJ1-1

CDR3 protein: CASSTRTSGGADTQYF
CDR3 DNA: TGTGCCAGCAGCACCCGGACTAGCGGGGGCGCAGATACGCAGTATTTT
D gene: TRBD2
clone size: .
V gene: TRBV7-2
J gene: TRBJ2-3

CDR3 protein: CAISDRRGVNTEAFF
CDR3 DNA: TGTGCCATCAGTGATAGAAGGGGTGTGAACACTGAAGCTTTCTTT
D gene: .
clone size: .
V gene: TRBV10-3
J gene: TRBJ1-1

CDR3 protein: CAWRPRDDSEAFF
CDR3 DNA: TGTGCCTGGAGGCCACGAGATGACAGTGAAGCTTTCTTT
D gene: .
clone size: .
V gene: TRBV30
J gene: TRBJ1-1

CDR3 protein: CASSHTRDSLTDTQYF
CDR3 DNA: TGTGCCAGCAGCCACACACGGGACAGCCTCACAGATACGCAGTATTTT
D gene: TRBD1
clone size: .
V gene: TRBV5-8
J gene: TRBJ2-3

CDR3 protein: CASSQDLQSGGNSPLHF
CDR3 DNA: TGTGCCAGCAGCCAAGATCTCCAATCAGGGGGTAATTCACCCCTCCACTTT
D gene: TRBD1
clone size: .
V gene: TRBV4-2
J gene: TRBJ1-6

CDR3 protein: CASSLWGRAGELFF
CDR3 DNA: TGTGCCAGCAGCTTATGGGGTCGGGCCGGGGAGCTGTTTTTT
D gene: .
clone size: .
V gene: TRBV7-2
J gene: TRBJ2-2

CDR3 protein: CASRNPGVGEDYGYTF
CDR3 DNA: TGTGCCAGCAGAAACCCAGGGGTGGGGGAGGACTATGGCTACACCTTC
D gene: .
clone size: .
V gene: TRBV5-4
J gene: TRBJ1-2

CDR3 protein: CASSRGPNAGEGTQYF
CDR3 DNA: TGTGCCAGCAGCCGCGGGCCAAATGCAGGGGAGGGGACCCAGTACTTC
D gene: .
clone size: .
V gene: TRBV7-2
J gene: TRBJ2-5

CDR3 protein: CAWGQGARSNQPQHF
CDR3 DNA: TGTGCCTGGGGTCAGGGGGCGCGGAGCAATCAGCCCCAGCATTTT
D gene: TRBD1
clone size: .
V gene: TRBV30
J gene: TRBJ1-5

CDR3 protein: CASSIDPGLAPQHF
CDR3 DNA: TGTGCCAGTAGTATAGATCCGGGCTTAGCGCCCCAGCATTTT
D gene: .
clone size: .
V gene: TRBV19
J gene: TRBJ1-5

CDR3 protein: CASSLLLGTGRNEQFF
CDR3 DNA: TGCGCCAGCAGCCTTCTCCTGGGGACCGGGCGGAATGAGCAGTTCTTC
D gene: .
clone size: .
V gene: TRBV5-1
J gene: TRBJ2-1

CDR3 protein: CASSLADGGTEAFF
CDR3 DNA: TGTGCCAGCAGCTTAGCCGACGGAGGGACTGAAGCTTTCTTT
D gene: .
clone size: few
V gene: TRBV11-2
J gene: TRBJ1-1

CDR3 protein: CASSIWTGDQPQHF
CDR3 DNA: TGTGCCAGTAGTATTTGGACAGGGGATCAGCCCCAGCATTTT
D gene: TRBD1
clone size: .
V gene: TRBV19
J gene: TRBJ1-5

CDR3 protein: CAWSVRISGREQFF
CDR3 DNA: TGTGCCTGGAGTGTACGAATTAGCGGGAGGGAGCAGTTCTTC
D gene: TRBD2
clone size: .
V gene: TRBV30
J gene: TRBJ2-1

CDR3 protein: CATRGQGPTNEKLFF
CDR3 DNA: TGTGCCACCCGGGGACAGGGGCCAACTAATGAAAAACTGTTTTTT
D gene: TRBD1
clone size: .
V gene: TRBV10-3
J gene: TRBJ1-4

CDR3 protein: CASIEGSFRKNQPQHF
CDR3 DNA: TGTGCCAGTATCGAGGGTTCTTTCCGGAAGAATCAGCCCCAGCATTTT
D gene: .
clone size: .
V gene: TRBV19
J gene: TRBJ1-5

CDR3 protein: CATSRDPGGGNTIYF
CDR3 DNA: TGTGCCACCAGCAGAGATCCGGGGGGTGGAAACACCATATATTTT
D gene: .
clone size: .
V gene: TRBV15
J gene: TRBJ1-3

CDR3 protein: CASSQEVVGLGQPQHF
CDR3 DNA: TGCGCCAGCAGCCAAGAGGTGGTAGGGCTGGGTCAGCCCCAGCATTTT
D gene: .
clone size: .
V gene: TRBV4-3
J gene: TRBJ1-5

CDR3 protein: CASSQDWGGASTDTQYF
CDR3 DNA: TGCGCCAGCAGCCAAGATTGGGGGGGGGCCAGCACAGATACGCAGTATTTT
D gene: .
clone size: .
V gene: TRBV4-1
J gene: TRBJ2-3

CDR3 protein: CASRPRRSSYEQYF
CDR3 DNA: TGTGCCAGCAGACCGAGGAGAAGCTCCTACGAGCAGTACTTC
D gene: .
clone size: .
V gene: TRBV7-9
J gene: TRBJ2-7

CDR3 protein: CASSHSQGQNTGELFF
CDR3 DNA: TGTGCCAGCAGCCATAGCCAGGGACAGAACACCGGGGAGCTGTTTTTT
D gene: .
clone size: .
V gene: TRBV7-6
J gene: TRBJ2-2

CDR3 protein: CASSSRGSNYGYTF
CDR3 DNA: TGTGCCAGCAGTTCCCGGGGCTCTAACTATGGCTACACCTTC
D gene: .
clone size: .
V gene: TRBV27
J gene: TRBJ1-2

CDR3 protein: CASSLTEGSGANVLTF
CDR3 DNA: TGTGCCAGCAGCTTAACTGAGGGGTCTGGGGCCAACGTCCTGACTTTC
D gene: .
clone size: .
V gene: TRBV7-9
J gene: TRBJ2-6

CDR3 protein: CSVELGGTDTQYF
CDR3 DNA: TGCAGCGTTGAGCTAGGTGGTACAGATACGCAGTATTTT
D gene: .
clone size: .
V gene: TRBV29-1
J gene: TRBJ2-3

CDR3 protein: CASSQGGVPSNEQFF
CDR3 DNA: TGTGCCAGCAGTCAGGGGGGAGTACCCTCCAATGAGCAGTTCTTC
D gene: .
clone size: .
V gene: TRBV6-5
J gene: TRBJ2-1

CDR3 protein: CASTVGIMNTEAFF
CDR3 DNA: TGTGCCAGTACGGTGGGAATCATGAACACTGAAGCTTTCTTT
D gene: .
clone size: .
V gene: TRBV19
J gene: TRBJ1-1

CDR3 protein: CASSPDGVYGYTF
CDR3 DNA: TGTGCCAGCAGCCCAGACGGGGTCTATGGCTACACCTTC
D gene: .
clone size: .
V gene: TRBV7-2
J gene: TRBJ1-2

CDR3 protein: CASSLVLAGEETQYF
CDR3 DNA: TGCGCCAGCAGCTTGGTGCTAGCGGGGGAAGAGACCCAGTACTTC
D gene: TRBD2
clone size: .
V gene: TRBV5-1
J gene: TRBJ2-5